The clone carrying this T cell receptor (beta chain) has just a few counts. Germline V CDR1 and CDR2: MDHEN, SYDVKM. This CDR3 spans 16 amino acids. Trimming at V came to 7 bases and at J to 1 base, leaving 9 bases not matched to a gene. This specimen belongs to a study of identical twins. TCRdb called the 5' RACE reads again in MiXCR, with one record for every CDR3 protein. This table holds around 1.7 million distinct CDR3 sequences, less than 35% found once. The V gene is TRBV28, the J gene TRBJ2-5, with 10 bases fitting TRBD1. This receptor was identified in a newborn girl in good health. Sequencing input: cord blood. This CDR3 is CASIRTGTGAQETQYF. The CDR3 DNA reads TGTGCCAGCATAAGAACCGGGACAGGGGCCCAAGAGACCCAGTACTTC.